The 30 T cell receptor beta chains given below trace back to one sample, sequenced in a study of blood T cell repertoires in COVID-19. TCRdb's table, derived via immunoSEQ multiplex PCR, lists solely in-frame clones and lacks some. The sample holds approximately 320,000 clones, roughly 85% seen once. Material for sequencing was peripheral blood. These receptors all come from a human donor in a cohort sampled during active COVID-19.

The table lists this clone with a count of one. The chain uses TRBV27 and TRBJ2-5; 8 bases agree with TRBD1. The CDR3 totals 13 residues. Trimming removed 3 bases from V and 5 bases from J; junction bases left unmatched: 2. Germline CDR1 and CDR2: MNHEY and SMNVEV (reference sequence). The CDR3 bases are TGTGCCAGCAGTTTCAGGGGGCTTGAGACCCAGTACTTC. This encodes CASSFRGLETQYF.

J is TRBJ2-5 and V is TRBV29-1, with a possible D match to TRBD2 (6 bases). The CDR3 extends over 13 amino acids. Germline CDR1 and CDR2: SQVTM and ANQGSEA. The ends were cut back, 2 bases at V and 6 bases at J, with 13 bases in the middle. CDR3 nucleotide sequence: TGCAGCGTTGAATTTGGAGGGAGTCAGACCCAGTACTTC. This codes for CSVEFGGSQTQYF.

The rearrangement links TRBV9 to TRBJ1-4, with D possibly matching TRBD1 (5 bases). The CDR3 runs to 15 residues. V lost 4 bases, J lost 1 base, and 11 bases lay in between. The germline V gene encodes CDR1 SGDLS and CDR2 YYNGEE. Written as DNA, the CDR3 is TGTGCCAGCAGCCTCGAAAGGGGAACTAATGAAAAACTGTTTTTT. Amino acid sequence: CASSLERGTNEKLFF.

The chain links TRBV10-2 to TRBJ1-4; 7 positions match TRBD1. Germline V gene sequence: CDR1 WSHSY, CDR2 SAAADI. After removal of 4 bases from V and 8 bases from J, the junction contained 4 bases not matched to a gene. This CDR3 has 13 residues. In nucleotides, the CDR3 is TGCGCCAGCAGTGGGACAGGAGCCGAAAAACTGTTTTTT. Amino acid sequence: CASSGTGAEKLFF.

The gene calls are TRBV2 and TRBJ2-2; 10 positions agree with TRBD1. The CDR3 has 15 residues. Trimming took 4 bases from V and 4 from J; bases not matched to a gene: 3. Per the germline V gene, CDR1 is SNHLY and CDR2 is FYNNEI. The CDR3 protein is CASSVRQGATGELFF. The CDR3 DNA sequence: TGTGCCAGCAGTGTAAGACAGGGGGCCACCGGGGAGCTGTTTTTT.

The gene calls are TRBV18 and TRBJ2-1, with 9 bases lining up with TRBD2. This CDR3 has 15 residues. CDR1 and CDR2 from the germline V gene are KGHSH and LQKENI. The trim removed 8 bases at V and 9 bases at J, leaving 14 bases unmatched. DNA of the CDR3: TGTGCCAGCCCCCAACGAAATAGCGGGGGAGGTGAGCAGTTCTTC. This translates into CASPQRNSGGGEQFF.

This chain connects TRBV30 to TRBJ1-1, with D unclear. Germline CDR1 GTSNPN, CDR2 SVGIG (reference sequence). V was pared by 1 base and J by 4 bases, with 13 bases between. The CDR3 is made up of 14 amino acids. In DNA, the CDR3 is TGTGCCTGGAGTGGAGGGAATGAGGGCACTGAAGCTTTCTTT. Its protein product is CAWSGGNEGTEAFF.

This clone was seen only once. The rearrangement uses TRBV9 and TRBJ1-5; D is unresolved. The CDR3 totals 12 residues. The ends were cut back, 7 bases at V and 5 bases at J, with 10 bases in the middle. Germline V gene sequence: CDR1 SGDLS, CDR2 YYNGEE. CDR3 coding DNA: TGTGCCAGCCCCGGGATCTATCAGCCCCAGCATTTT. Amino acids: CASPGIYQPQHF. Combining the CDR3 with reference TRBV9 and TRBJ1-5 gives the whole variable domain DSGVTQTPKHLITATGQRVTLRCSPRSGDLSVYWYQQSLDQGLQFLIQYYNGEERAKGNILERFSAQQFPDLHSELNLSSLELGDSALYFCASPGIYQPQHFGDGTRLSIL.

The chain couples TRBV28 to TRBJ2-7; TRBD1 matches 9 bases. The CDR3 contains 16 residues. Germline V gene data show CDR1 as MDHEN and CDR2 as SYDVKM. V lost 6 bases and J lost 5; bases outside the gene matches: 14. For the CDR3, the DNA is TGTGCCAGCAGAACCTCTCCGGGACAGGGTGCGCACGAGCAGTACTTC. It is translated as CASRTSPGQGAHEQYF.

About this clone itself: This same CDR3 is encoded by further DNA sequences in the sample. CDR3 protein: CSASSGSPLHF. CDR3 coding DNA: TGCAGTGCTAGTTCCGGTTCACCCCTCCACTTT. V usage is TRBV20-1 and J usage is TRBJ1-6; unclear D gene. Germline values: CDR1 DFQATT, CDR2 SNEGSKA (reference sequence). The CDR3 totals 11 residues. V lost 3 bases and J 9 bases, leaving 6 bases between the germline ends.

The chain carries TRBV10-2 and TRBJ1-2; TRBD1 agrees at 8 bases. V was pared by 6 bases and J by 3 bases, with 6 bases of the junction left unmatched. Germline values: CDR1 WSHSY, CDR2 SAAADI. The CDR3 totals 14 residues. CDR3 bases: TGCGCCAGCAGAGTGACAGGGGTGGACTATGGCTACACCTTC. Protein product: CASRVTGVDYGYTF.

The chain carries TRBV5-8 and TRBJ2-5; a weak D match, TRBD2 (6 bases). The CDR3 is 14 amino acids. V was shortened by 4 bases and J by 4 bases, with 14 bases between the two germline ends. Per the germline V gene, CDR1 is SGHTS and CDR2 is YDEGEE. The CDR3 DNA sequence: TGTGCCAGCAGCGGGCTAGCGTCGTCAGAGACCCAGTACTTC. Translated: CASSGLASSETQYF.

The J gene is TRBJ2-7, the V gene TRBV11-1, with a weak D call TRBD1 (6 bases). Germline V gene lookup returns CDR1 SGHAT and CDR2 FQDESV (reference sequence). The CDR3 sequence is 14 residues long. The V and J ends lost 2 bases and 6 bases respectively, with 14 bases between them. The CDR3 loop is CASSLRTTGSEQYF. CDR3 sequence (DNA): TGTGCCAGCAGCTTACGAACCACAGGGTCCGAGCAGTACTTC. The whole variable domain, remainder taken from reference TRBV11-1 and TRBJ2-7, is EAEVAQSPRYKITEKSQAVAFWCDPISGHATLYWYRQILGQGPELLVQFQDESVVDDSQLPKDRFSAERLKGVDSTLKIQPAELGDSAMYLCASSLRTTGSEQYFGPGTRLTVT.

The rearrangement uses TRBV5-5 and TRBJ1-1; 8 bases line up with TRBD1. Germline assignment: CDR1 SGHKS and CDR2 YYEKEE (reference sequence). The V segment lost 2 bases and the J segment 5 bases; nucleotides outside the gene matches: 11. This CDR3 has 16 amino acids. CDR3 coding DNA: TGTGCCAGCAGCTTTGCAGGGGGCGCCGGTTATACTGAAGCTTTCTTT. Amino acids: CASSFAGGAGYTEAFF.

The rearrangement joins TRBV2 to TRBJ1-6; TRBD1 might be the D (6 bases). The germline CDR1 and CDR2 sequences are SNHLY and FYNNEI. The CDR3 is made up of 15 amino acids. Trimming shortened V by 4 bases and J by 7 bases, and 14 bases separated the two germline ends. CDR3 nucleotide sequence: TGTGCCAGCAGTGCGATAACCGGACAGAATTCACCCCTCCACTTT. Protein sequence: CASSAITGQNSPLHF.

The CDR3 bases are TGTGCCAGCAGCTTTCTGCGACAGGGGGGCTACGAGCAGTACTTC. Its protein product is CASSFLRQGGYEQYF. The chain combines TRBV7-8 with TRBJ2-7; 9 bases are a match to TRBD1. The V gene's germline CDR1 is SGHVS and CDR2 FQNEAQ. This CDR3 has 15 amino acids. Losses at the gene ends were 3 bases for V and 3 bases for J; bases not matched to a gene: 6.

The V gene is TRBV2, the J gene TRBJ1-2; D unclear. Germline assignment: CDR1 SNHLY and CDR2 FYNNEI. The CDR3 runs to 12 residues. Trimming took off 7 bases at V and 3 bases at J, with 9 bases between the two ends. CDR3 in amino acids: CASMSNDYGYTF. CDR3 nucleotides: TGTGCCAGCATGTCAAATGACTATGGCTACACCTTC. Based on the CDR3 plus reference TRBV2 and TRBJ1-2, the full variable domain is EPEVTQTPSHQVTQMGQEVILRCVPISNHLYFYWYRQILGQKVEFLVSFYNNEISEKSEIFDDQFSVERPDGSNFTLKIRSTKLEDSAMYFCASMSNDYGYTFGSGTRLTVV.

This chain connects TRBV10-1 to TRBJ1-6; 9 nucleotides match TRBD1. This CDR3 has 13 amino acids. V gave up 8 bases and J gave up 7 bases; unmatched junction bases: 3. The germline V gene encodes CDR1 WNHNN and CDR2 SYGVQD (reference sequence). CDR3 sequence (DNA): TGCGCCAGCTCCGGGACAGGGAATTCACCCCTCCACTTT. Amino acids: CASSGTGNSPLHF.

The rearrangement uses TRBV12-3 or TRBV12-4 and TRBJ1-2; the D gene is possibly TRBD1 (6 bases). Trimming shortened V by 4 bases and J by 8 bases, and 14 bases separated the two germline ends. This CDR3 is 13 amino acids long. CDR3 coding DNA: TGTGCCAGCAGTTCCCAGGGGCCCTGGGGCTACACCTTC. This encodes CASSSQGPWGYTF.

This clone was observed many times. The CDR3 sequence: CASSLTGSPLHF. DNA of the CDR3: TGCGCCAGCAGCTTGACAGGTTCACCCCTCCACTTT. This rearrangement joins TRBV5-1 to TRBJ1-6; maybe TRBD1 (5 bases). There are 12 residues in the CDR3. Trimming took 1 base from V and 9 from J, leaving 5 bases between them. Germline V gene sequence: CDR1 SGHRS, CDR2 YFSETQ.

This clone was recorded once. V usage is TRBV6-2 or TRBV6-3 and J usage is TRBJ2-1; 9 positions agree with TRBD2. Germline trimming cut 6 bases from V and 0 bases from J; bases unmatched to any gene: 3. Germline V gene lookup returns CDR1 MNHEY and CDR2 SVGEGT. CDR3 length: 15 residues. Here the CDR3 reads CASSRGGASYNEQFF. CDR3 nucleotide sequence: TGTGCCAGCAGCCGCGGGGGGGCCTCCTACAATGAGCAGTTCTTC.

The chain couples TRBV25-1 to TRBJ1-2; D may be TRBD1 (6 bases). The CDR3 has 13 amino acids. The germline V and J ends were trimmed by 3 bases and 8 bases, with 13 bases remaining between them. Germline V lookup: CDR1 MGHDK, CDR2 SYGVNS. The CDR3 DNA reads as TGTGCCAGCAGTGATTTTGCAGGGGAAGGCTACACCTTC. Encoded protein: CASSDFAGEGYTF.

The rearrangement links TRBV18 to TRBJ2-2; 7 bases agree with TRBD2. The CDR3 loop spans 16 amino acids. Unmatched junction bases numbered 5, after V lost 3 bases and J lost 1 base. Germline V gene data show CDR1 as KGHSH and CDR2 as LQKENI. As DNA, the CDR3 is TGTGCCAGCTCACCCCTCGGCGGGGGGAACACCGGGGAGCTGTTTTTT. Translation gives CASSPLGGGNTGELFF.

V is TRBV6-5 and J is TRBJ2-4; the match to TRBD1 covers 8 bases. V trimming: 10 bases; J trimming: 8 bases; junction bases outside the gene matches: 7. The CDR3 sequence is 12 residues long. Per germline, CDR1 MNHEY and CDR2 SVGAGI. CDR3 amino acids: CAMGTGEDIQYF. CDR3 sequence (DNA): TGTGCCATGGGGACAGGAGAGGACATTCAGTACTTC.

This clone was counted a single time. V and J are TRBV6-5 and TRBJ1-2, with unresolved D. Germline-derived CDR1 and CDR2 are MNHEY and SVGAGI. V was shortened by 2 bases and J by 8 bases, with 6 bases between the two germline ends. The CDR3 is made up of 11 amino acids. The CDR3 loop reads CASSYGGGYTF. CDR3 DNA: TGTGCCAGCAGTTACGGAGGGGGCTACACCTTC.

This clone was seen once. The rearrangement joins TRBV24-1 to TRBJ2-1; tentatively, D is TRBD1 (6 bases). Germline CDR1 and CDR2: KGHDR and SFDVKD. This CDR3 spans 16 amino acids. Trimming shortened V by 4 bases and J by 6 bases, and 18 bases separated the two germline ends. CDR3 loop: CATSEPGEPPPNEQFF. The CDR3 DNA reads TGTGCCACCAGTGAGCCAGGGGAGCCTCCTCCCAATGAGCAGTTCTTC.

The rearrangement uses TRBV5-5 and TRBJ2-5; unclear D gene. The V gene's germline CDR1 is SGHKS and CDR2 YYEKEE (reference sequence). V lost 0 bases to trimming and J lost 2 bases, with 5 bases between them. The CDR3 totals 13 residues. The CDR3 protein is CASSLDYQETQYF. As DNA, the CDR3 is TGTGCCAGCAGCTTGGACTATCAAGAGACCCAGTACTTC. Complete variable domain (other parts from reference TRBV5-5 and TRBJ2-5): DAGVTQSPTHLIKTRGQQVTLRCSPISGHKSVSWYQQVLGQGPQFIFQYYEKEERGRGNFPDRFSARQFPNYSSELNVNALLLGDSALYLCASSLDYQETQYFGPGTRLLVL.

The V gene is TRBV6-5, the J gene TRBJ1-2; D is unclear. Germline V lookup: CDR1 MNHEY, CDR2 SVGAGI. The germline V and J ends were trimmed by 1 base and 4 bases, with 13 bases remaining between them. There are 15 residues in the CDR3. The CDR3 DNA reads TGTGCCAGCAGTTACTTACAGACGGGAGTCTATGGCTACACCTTC. Its protein product is CASSYLQTGVYGYTF.

V usage is TRBV2 and J usage is TRBJ1-1; 7 bases line up with TRBD1. The germline CDR1 and CDR2 sequences are SNHLY and FYNNEI. V dropped 8 bases and J dropped 0; count of bases not matched to a gene: 9. The CDR3 contains 15 residues. CDR3 region: CASLAQGFMNTEAFF. In DNA form, the CDR3 reads TGTGCCAGCTTAGCACAGGGGTTCATGAACACTGAAGCTTTCTTT.

V gene TRBV7-3 combines with J gene TRBJ2-3; 7 bases agree with TRBD2. The junction had 6 bases not matched to a gene; V was cut back by 5 bases and J by 4 bases. The germline V gene has CDR1 SGHTA and CDR2 FQGTGA. This CDR3 has 14 amino acids. DNA of the CDR3: TGTGCCAGCAGCCCGCGGGGGACGGCAGATACGCAGTATTTT. Its protein is CASSPRGTADTQYF. Supplemented by reference TRBV7-3 and TRBJ2-3, the full variable domain reads GAGVSQTPSNKVTEKGKYVELRCDPISGHTALYWYRQSLGQGPEFLIYFQGTGAADDSGLPNDRFFAVRPEGSVSTLKIQRTERGDSAVYLCASSPRGTADTQYFGPGTRLTVL.